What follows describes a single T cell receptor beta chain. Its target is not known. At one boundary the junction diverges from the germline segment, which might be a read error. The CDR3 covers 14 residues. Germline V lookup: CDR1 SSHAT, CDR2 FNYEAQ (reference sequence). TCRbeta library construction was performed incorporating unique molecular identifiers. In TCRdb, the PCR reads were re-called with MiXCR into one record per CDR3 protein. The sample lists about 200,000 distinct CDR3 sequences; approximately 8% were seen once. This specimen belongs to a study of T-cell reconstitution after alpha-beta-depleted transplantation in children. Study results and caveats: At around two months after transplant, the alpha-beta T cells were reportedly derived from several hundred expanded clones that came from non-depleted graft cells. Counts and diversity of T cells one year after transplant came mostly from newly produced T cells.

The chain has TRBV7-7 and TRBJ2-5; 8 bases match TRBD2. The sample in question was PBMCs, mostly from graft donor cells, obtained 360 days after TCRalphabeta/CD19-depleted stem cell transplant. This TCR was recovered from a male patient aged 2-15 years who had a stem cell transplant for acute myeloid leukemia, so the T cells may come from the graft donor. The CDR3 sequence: CASSLPGLEETQYF. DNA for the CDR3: TGTGCTAGCAGCTTACCGGGACTAGAAGAGACCCAGTACTTC.